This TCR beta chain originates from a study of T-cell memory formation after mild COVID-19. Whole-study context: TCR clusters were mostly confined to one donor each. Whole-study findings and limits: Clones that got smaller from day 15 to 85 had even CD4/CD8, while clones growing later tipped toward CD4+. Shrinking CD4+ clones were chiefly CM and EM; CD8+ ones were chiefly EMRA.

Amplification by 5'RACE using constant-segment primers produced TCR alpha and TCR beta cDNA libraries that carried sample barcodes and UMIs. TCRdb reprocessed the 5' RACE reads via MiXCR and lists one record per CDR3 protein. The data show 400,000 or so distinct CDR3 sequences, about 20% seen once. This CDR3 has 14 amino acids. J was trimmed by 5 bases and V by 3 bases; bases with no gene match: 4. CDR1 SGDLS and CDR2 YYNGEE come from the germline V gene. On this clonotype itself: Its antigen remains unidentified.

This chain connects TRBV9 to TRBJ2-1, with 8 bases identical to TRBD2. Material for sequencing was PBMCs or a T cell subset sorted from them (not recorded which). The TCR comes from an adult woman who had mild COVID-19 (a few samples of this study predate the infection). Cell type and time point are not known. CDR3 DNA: TGTGCCAGCAGCGAAACTAGCGGTGACAATGAGCAGTTCTTC. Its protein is CASSETSGDNEQFF.